The 23 T cell receptor beta chains listed next were all sequenced from one sample in a study of T cell responses to AZD1222 COVID-19 vaccine. TCRdb keeps only in-frame clones here, not all; method: immunoSEQ multiplex PCR. The repertoire holds around 220,000 clones, approximately 94% seen once, with 1.7% in the top ten. Specimen: peripheral blood, collected 28 days after the second dose of the MenACWY control vaccine. These receptors came from an adult who received the MenACWY meningococcal vaccine as a control.

This sequence joins TRBV5-4 and TRBJ2-2; the D call may be TRBD1 or TRBD2 (6 bases each). The V and J ends lost 3 bases and 6 bases respectively, with 18 bases between them. Germline V gene data show CDR1 as SGHNT and CDR2 as YYREEE (reference sequence). This CDR3 has 16 residues. CDR3 amino acids: CASSSEGRGEAGELFF. The CDR3 DNA reads TGTGCCAGCAGCTCGGAGGGCAGGGGCGAGGCCGGGGAGCTGTTTTTT.

Turning to this clone: The sample has other DNA sequences that encode this CDR3 too. The V gene is TRBV5-1, the J gene TRBJ1-1; the D is unclear. CDR1 is SGHRS and CDR2 is YFSETQ in the germline V gene. Trimming cost V 0 bases and J 0 bases, with 9 bases left between them. The CDR3 contains 15 residues. CDR3 nucleotide sequence: TGCGCCAGCAGCTTGGATTTGGGGATGAACACTGAAGCTTTCTTT. Translating it yields CASSLDLGMNTEAFF.

This rearrangement joins TRBV29-1 to TRBJ2-7; TRBD1 agrees at 9 bases. Germline V gene data show CDR1 as SQVTM and CDR2 as ANQGSEA. Trimming cost V 0 bases and J 5 bases; bases outside gene matches: 8. This CDR3 is built from 15 residues. Here the CDR3 DNA reads TGCAGCGTTGAAGACACAGGGGGCCGCTTTGACGAGCAGTACTTC. Translated, it gives CSVEDTGGRFDEQYF.

The chain recombines TRBV9 with TRBJ1-4; D possibly corresponds to TRBD1 (5 bases). Germline values: CDR1 SGDLS, CDR2 YYNGEE. Trimming pared 4 bases from V and 5 bases from J, leaving 12 bases between. The CDR3 loop spans 14 amino acids. CDR3 DNA: TGTGCCAGCAGCCAGGGAGGGGCGAATGAAAAACTGTTTTTT. Its protein product is CASSQGGANEKLFF. Full variable domain (missing parts from reference TRBV9 and TRBJ1-4): DSGVTQTPKHLITATGQRVTLRCSPRSGDLSVYWYQQSLDQGLQFLIQYYNGEERAKGNILERFSAQQFPDLHSELNLSSLELGDSALYFCASSQGGANEKLFFGSGTQLSVL.

The chain uses TRBV28 and TRBJ2-5; possibly TRBD1 for D (6 bases). The CDR3 totals 13 residues. The V end lost 6 bases, the J end lost 5 bases, and 13 bases lay between the germline ends. Germline V gene data show CDR1 as MDHEN and CDR2 as SYDVKM. The CDR3 loop is CASSPGEVETQYF. DNA of the CDR3: TGTGCCAGCAGCCCAGGGGAAGTGGAGACCCAGTACTTC.

Details on this clone: The sample contains more than one DNA sequence encoding this CDR3. This rearrangement joins TRBV6-6 to TRBJ2-5; 9 positions match TRBD1. Germline V gene sequence: CDR1 MNHNY, CDR2 SVGAGI (reference sequence). The CDR3 is 13 amino acids. Trimming at V came to 6 bases and at J to 4 bases, leaving 3 bases not matched to a gene. The CDR3 protein is CASSRQGGETQYF. CDR3 in DNA: TGTGCCAGCAGCCGACAGGGGGGAGAGACCCAGTACTTC.

V is TRBV7-3 and J is TRBJ2-2; no clear D. CDR1 and CDR2 from the germline V gene are SGHTA and FQGTGA. Deletions cut 5 bases from V and 4 bases from J, with 11 bases between. The CDR3 is made up of 14 amino acids. CDR3: CASSLDEATGELFF. The CDR3 DNA reads TGTGCCAGCAGCCTTGACGAGGCCACCGGGGAGCTGTTTTTT. The full variable domain, in which reference TRBV7-3 and TRBJ2-2 provide the parts outside the CDR3, is GAGVSQTPSNKVTEKGKYVELRCDPISGHTALYWYRQSLGQGPEFLIYFQGTGAADDSGLPNDRFFAVRPEGSVSTLKIQRTERGDSAVYLCASSLDEATGELFFGEGSRLTVL.

This rearrangement joins TRBV28 to TRBJ2-1; D ambiguous. V lost 4 bases to trimming and J lost 2 bases, with 15 bases between them. This CDR3 comprises 16 residues. Germline CDR1 is MDHEN and CDR2 is SYDVKM. The CDR3 loop is CASSSPPVVAYNEQFF. CDR3 sequence (DNA): TGTGCCAGCAGTTCCCCGCCAGTGGTAGCCTACAATGAGCAGTTCTTC.

CDR3 bases: TGTGCCAGCAGCTTAGGTTCTAGCGGGGACCTATACGAGCAGTACTTC. Translation gives CASSLGSSGDLYEQYF. V gene TRBV7-6 combines with J gene TRBJ2-7, with 9 bases matching TRBD2. This CDR3 comprises 16 residues. The junction had 8 bases not matched to a gene; V was cut back by 1 base and J by 4 bases. The germline gives CDR1 SGHVS, CDR2 FNYEAQ.

The V gene is TRBV3-1 (or the pseudogene TRBV3-2), the J gene TRBJ2-1; TRBD2 agrees at 9 bases. V gave up 3 bases and J gave up 9 bases; unmatched junction bases: 6. This CDR3 has 14 residues. The germline CDR1 and CDR2 sequences are LGHDT and YNNKEL (reference sequence). The CDR3 bases are TGTGCCAGCAGCCAGGGTAGCGGGAGCTTTGAGCAGTTCTTC. It translates to CASSQGSGSFEQFF.

The genes are TRBV15 and TRBJ1-4; D gene uncertain. V gave up 8 bases and J gave up 8 bases, with 12 bases separating them. The CDR3 is 12 amino acids. CDR1 and CDR2 (germline): LNHNV, YYDKDF (reference sequence). CDR3 sequence (DNA): TGTGCCACCGGGAGCCCTTCGGAAAAACTGTTTTTT. Translation: CATGSPSEKLFF.

The rearrangement joins TRBV13 to TRBJ1-2; TRBD1 matches 7 bases. Germline loops: CDR1 PRHDT, CDR2 FYEKMQ (reference sequence). The CDR3 extends over 15 amino acids. V shed 4 bases and J 4 bases; nucleotides not matched to a gene: 9. CDR3 region: CASSSETGSGYGYTF. The CDR3 bases are TGTGCCAGCAGCTCCGAGACAGGGAGCGGCTATGGCTACACCTTC.

The chain uses TRBV4-3 and TRBJ1-3; D is ambiguous. Trimming left V 2 bases short and J 2 bases short, with 10 bases between. This CDR3 is 15 amino acids long. Germline lookup yields CDR1 LGHNA and CDR2 YSLEER. For the CDR3, the DNA is TGCGCCAGCAGCCAACAGGCCGGAGCTGGAAACACCATATATTTT. As protein: CASSQQAGAGNTIYF.

This clone is a singleton in its sample. The J gene is TRBJ2-5, the V gene TRBV4-3; D may be TRBD2 (6 bases). The CDR3 sequence is 13 residues long. V dropped 4 bases and J dropped 3 bases, with 9 bases sitting between them. Germline assignment: CDR1 LGHNA and CDR2 YSLEER. DNA for the CDR3: TGCGCCAGCAGCCGGACTATTGAAGAGACCCAGTACTTC. It codes for CASSRTIEETQYF.

The rearrangement uses TRBV19 and TRBJ1-5; the D gene is possibly TRBD1 (5 bases). The CDR3 runs to 13 residues. The ends were cut back, 10 bases at V and 11 bases at J, with 21 bases in the middle. The germline V gene has CDR1 LNHDA and CDR2 SQIVND (reference sequence). CDR3 DNA sequence: TGTGCCACCCTACCCCCCGGGGGAATGGCCCAGCATTTT. Protein: CATLPPGGMAQHF. Full variable domain (missing parts from reference TRBV19 and TRBJ1-5): DGGITQSPKYLFRKEGQNVTLSCEQNLNHDAMYWYRQDPGQGLRLIYYSQIVNDFQKGDIAEGYSVSREKKESFPLTVTSAQKNPTAFYLCATLPPGGMAQHFGDGTRLSIL.

V and J are TRBV7-2 and TRBJ1-1; 8 bases are a match to TRBD1. After removal of 2 bases from V and 2 bases from J, the junction contained 4 bases not matched to a gene. This CDR3 has 15 residues. Germline CDR1 SGHTA, CDR2 FQGNSA. In nucleotides, the CDR3 is TGTGCCAGCAGCTTATTCCCAGGGGGCAACACTGAAGCTTTCTTT. This gives the protein CASSLFPGGNTEAFF.

This rearrangement joins TRBV21-1 to TRBJ2-3; whether TRBD1, the table's D call, matches the DNA was not checked. TRBV21-1 is recorded as a pseudogene. This CDR3 has 16 residues. The CDR3 coding sequence is TGTGCCAGCAGCCTTCAACGGGACACCTGCACAGATACGCAGTATTTT. It specifies CASSLQRDTCTDTQYF.

The chain uses TRBV7-9 and TRBJ1-1, with D maybe TRBD1 (6 bases). Germline CDR1 is SEHNR and CDR2 is FQNEAQ (reference sequence). Trimming removed 1 base from V and 2 bases from J, with 11 bases in between. The CDR3 length is 15 residues. The CDR3 DNA reads TGTGCCAGCAGCTTAGTTCCAGGGGCAAACACTGAAGCTTTCTTT. As protein: CASSLVPGANTEAFF.

The rearrangement uses TRBV5-5 and TRBJ1-3; possibly TRBD1 for D (5 bases). V lost 0 bases to trimming and J lost 4 bases, with 14 bases between them. Germline CDR1 and CDR2: SGHKS and YYEKEE (reference sequence). The length of the CDR3 is 16 residues. CDR3 nucleotide sequence: TGTGCCAGCAGCTTGGATCGGCAGGGCGCAGGAAACACCATATATTTT. Translation gives CASSLDRQGAGNTIYF. Combining the CDR3 with reference TRBV5-5 and TRBJ1-3 gives the whole variable domain DAGVTQSPTHLIKTRGQQVTLRCSPISGHKSVSWYQQVLGQGPQFIFQYYEKEERGRGNFPDRFSARQFPNYSSELNVNALLLGDSALYLCASSLDRQGAGNTIYFGEGSWLTVV.

The rearrangement joins TRBV7-2 to TRBJ1-5; D is uncertain. Germline assignment: CDR1 SGHTA and CDR2 FQGNSA. The CDR3 is 12 amino acids. With 1 base removed from V and 6 bases from J, the gap between germline ends came to 4 bases. This CDR3 reads CASSLVSQPQHF. CDR3 nucleotides: TGTGCCAGCAGCTTAGTTAGTCAGCCCCAGCATTTT.

The chain combines TRBV4-2 with TRBJ1-6; possibly TRBD1 for D (5 bases). V gave up 0 bases and J gave up 3 bases, with 12 bases separating them. Per germline, CDR1 LGHNA and CDR2 YNFKEQ. This CDR3 contains 17 residues. In DNA form, the CDR3 reads TGTGCCAGCAGCCAAGAGCGACTCGACAGCTATAATTCACCCCTCCACTTT. Its protein is CASSQERLDSYNSPLHF.

The rearrangement links TRBV4-3 to TRBJ2-3; 7 bases agree with TRBD2. Trimming at V came to 1 base and at J to 6 bases, leaving 10 bases not matched to a gene. The CDR3 loop spans 16 amino acids. The germline gives CDR1 LGHNA, CDR2 YSLEER. CDR3 DNA: TGCGCCAGCAGCCAAGGGTGGGGGGGAGTGGTCGATACGCAGTATTTT. This gives the protein CASSQGWGGVVDTQYF.

V and J are TRBV6-2 or TRBV6-3 and TRBJ2-5; no clear D. The CDR3 length is 13 residues. V lost 3 bases to trimming and J lost 0 bases, with 5 bases between them. The germline V gene has CDR1 MNHEY and CDR2 SVGEGT. The chain's CDR3 is CASSYRYQETQYF. CDR3 bases: TGTGCCAGCAGTTATAGGTACCAAGAGACCCAGTACTTC.